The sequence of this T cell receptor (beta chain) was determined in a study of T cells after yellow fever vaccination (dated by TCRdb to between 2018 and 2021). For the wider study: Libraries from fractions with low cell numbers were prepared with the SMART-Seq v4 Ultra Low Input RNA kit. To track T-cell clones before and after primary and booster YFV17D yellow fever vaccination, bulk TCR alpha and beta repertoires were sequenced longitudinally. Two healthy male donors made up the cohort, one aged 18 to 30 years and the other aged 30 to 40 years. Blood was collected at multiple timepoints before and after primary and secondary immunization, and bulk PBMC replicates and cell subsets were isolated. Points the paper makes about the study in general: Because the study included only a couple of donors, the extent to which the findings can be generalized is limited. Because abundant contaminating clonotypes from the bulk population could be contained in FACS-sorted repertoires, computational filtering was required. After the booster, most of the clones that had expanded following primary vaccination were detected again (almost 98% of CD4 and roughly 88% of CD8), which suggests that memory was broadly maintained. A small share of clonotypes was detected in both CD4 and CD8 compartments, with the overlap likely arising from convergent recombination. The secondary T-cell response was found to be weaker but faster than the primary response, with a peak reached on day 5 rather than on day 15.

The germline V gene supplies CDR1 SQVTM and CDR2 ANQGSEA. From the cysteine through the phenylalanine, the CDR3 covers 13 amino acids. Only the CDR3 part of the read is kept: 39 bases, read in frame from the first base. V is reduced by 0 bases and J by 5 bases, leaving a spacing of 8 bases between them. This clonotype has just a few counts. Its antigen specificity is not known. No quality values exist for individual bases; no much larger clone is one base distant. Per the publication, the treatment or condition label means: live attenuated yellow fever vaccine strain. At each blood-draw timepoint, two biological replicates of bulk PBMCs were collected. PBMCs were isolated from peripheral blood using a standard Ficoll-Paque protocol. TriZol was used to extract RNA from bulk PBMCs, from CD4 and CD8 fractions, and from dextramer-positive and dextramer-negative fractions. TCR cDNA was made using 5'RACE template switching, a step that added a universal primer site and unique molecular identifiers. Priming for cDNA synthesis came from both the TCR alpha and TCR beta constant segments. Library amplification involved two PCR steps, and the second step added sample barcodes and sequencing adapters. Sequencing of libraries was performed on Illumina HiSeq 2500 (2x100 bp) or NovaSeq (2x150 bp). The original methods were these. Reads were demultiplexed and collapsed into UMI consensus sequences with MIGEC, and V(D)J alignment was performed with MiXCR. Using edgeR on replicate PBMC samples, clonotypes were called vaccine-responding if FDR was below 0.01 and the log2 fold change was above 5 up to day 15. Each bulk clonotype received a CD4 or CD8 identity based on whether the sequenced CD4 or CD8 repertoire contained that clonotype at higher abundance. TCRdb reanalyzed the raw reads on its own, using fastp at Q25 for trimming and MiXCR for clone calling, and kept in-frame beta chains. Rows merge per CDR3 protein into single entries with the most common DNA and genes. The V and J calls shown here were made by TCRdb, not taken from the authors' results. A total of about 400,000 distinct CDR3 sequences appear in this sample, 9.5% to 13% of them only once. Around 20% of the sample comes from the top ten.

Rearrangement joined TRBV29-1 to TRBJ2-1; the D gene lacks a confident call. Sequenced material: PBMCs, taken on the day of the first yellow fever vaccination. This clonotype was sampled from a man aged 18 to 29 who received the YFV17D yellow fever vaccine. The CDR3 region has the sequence CSVEEVLNNEQFF. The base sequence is TGCAGCGTTGAAGAAGTCTTGAACAATGAGCAGTTCTTC.